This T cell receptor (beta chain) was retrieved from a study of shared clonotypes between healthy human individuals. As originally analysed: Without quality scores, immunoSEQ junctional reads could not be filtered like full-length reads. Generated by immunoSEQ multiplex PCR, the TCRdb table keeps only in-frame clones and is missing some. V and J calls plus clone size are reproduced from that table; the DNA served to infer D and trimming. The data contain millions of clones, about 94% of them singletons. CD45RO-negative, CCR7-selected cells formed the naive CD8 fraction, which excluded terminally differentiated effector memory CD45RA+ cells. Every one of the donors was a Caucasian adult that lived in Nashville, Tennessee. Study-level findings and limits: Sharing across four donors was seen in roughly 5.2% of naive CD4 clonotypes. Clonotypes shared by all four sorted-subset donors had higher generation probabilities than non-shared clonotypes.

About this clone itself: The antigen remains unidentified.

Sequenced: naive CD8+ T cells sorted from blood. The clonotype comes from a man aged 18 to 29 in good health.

The CDR3 sequence is CASSQLAASYNEQFF. As DNA, the CDR3 is TGCGCCAGCAGCCAACTAGCGGCCTCCTACAATGAGCAGTTCTTC. V gene TRBV4-3 combines with J gene TRBJ2-1; 7 bases are shared with TRBD2. This CDR3 is 15 amino acids long. With V trimmed by 2 bases and J by 0 bases, 1 base remained unmatched. Germline V gene sequence: CDR1 LGHNA, CDR2 YSLEER.